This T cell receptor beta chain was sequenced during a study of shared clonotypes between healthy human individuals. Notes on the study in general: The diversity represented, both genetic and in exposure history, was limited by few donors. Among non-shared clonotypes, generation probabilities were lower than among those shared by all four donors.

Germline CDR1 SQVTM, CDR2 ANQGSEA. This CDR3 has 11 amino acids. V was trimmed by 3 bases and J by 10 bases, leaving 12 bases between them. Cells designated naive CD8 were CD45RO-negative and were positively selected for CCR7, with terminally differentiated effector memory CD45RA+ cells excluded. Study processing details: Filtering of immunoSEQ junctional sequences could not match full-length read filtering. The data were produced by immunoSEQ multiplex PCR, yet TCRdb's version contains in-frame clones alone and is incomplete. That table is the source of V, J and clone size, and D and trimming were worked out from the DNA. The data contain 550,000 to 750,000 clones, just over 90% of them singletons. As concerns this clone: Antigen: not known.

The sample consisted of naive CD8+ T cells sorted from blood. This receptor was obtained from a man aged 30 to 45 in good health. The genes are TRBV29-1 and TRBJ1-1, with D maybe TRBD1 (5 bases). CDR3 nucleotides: TGCAGCGTTGAGATAGGGGTGGGAGCTTTCTTT. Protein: CSVEIGVGAFF.